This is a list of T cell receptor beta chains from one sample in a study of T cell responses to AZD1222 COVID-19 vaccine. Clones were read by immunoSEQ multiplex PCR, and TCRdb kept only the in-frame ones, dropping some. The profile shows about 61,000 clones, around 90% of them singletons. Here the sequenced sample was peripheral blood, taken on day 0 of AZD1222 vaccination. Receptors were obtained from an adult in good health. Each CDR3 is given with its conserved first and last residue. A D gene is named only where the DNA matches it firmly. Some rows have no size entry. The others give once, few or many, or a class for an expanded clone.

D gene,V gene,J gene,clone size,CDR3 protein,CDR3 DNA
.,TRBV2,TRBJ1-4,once,CASRRTAEKLFF,TGTGCCAGCAGACGGACAGCGGAAAAACTGTTTTTT
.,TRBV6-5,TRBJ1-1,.,CASSTKMGVVREAFF,TGTGCCAGCAGTACTAAAATGGGAGTTGTAAGGGAAGCTTTCTTT
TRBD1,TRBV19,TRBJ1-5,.,CASSVGTGRDQPQHF,TGTGCCAGTAGTGTAGGGACAGGGAGGGATCAGCCCCAGCATTTT
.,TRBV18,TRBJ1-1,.,CASSPPGSGEAFF,TGTGCCAGCTCACCACCCGGCTCTGGTGAAGCTTTCTTT
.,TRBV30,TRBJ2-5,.,CASNSGTLGTQYF,TGTGCCTCGAATTCCGGGACCCTGGGGACCCAGTACTTC
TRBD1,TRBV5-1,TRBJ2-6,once,CASSLEGGWSGANVLTF,TGCGCCAGCAGCTTGGAAGGGGGCTGGTCTGGGGCCAACGTCCTGACTTTC
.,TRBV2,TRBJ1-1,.,CASSGRSGANTEAFF,TGTGCCAGCAGTGGGCGCTCCGGGGCCAACACTGAAGCTTTCTTT
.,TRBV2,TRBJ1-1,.,CASSGREYPNTEAFF,TGTGCCAGCAGTGGTAGGGAATATCCGAACACTGAAGCTTTCTTT
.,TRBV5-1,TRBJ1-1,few,CASSSDGGVDTEAFF,TGCGCCAGCAGCTCGGACGGTGGGGTGGACACTGAAGCTTTCTTT
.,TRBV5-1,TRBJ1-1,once,CASSNVNTEAFF,TGCGCCAGCAGCAACGTAAACACTGAAGCTTTCTTT
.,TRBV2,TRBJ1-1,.,CASTSWGHTEAFF,TGTGCCAGCACTTCGTGGGGCCACACTGAAGCTTTCTTT
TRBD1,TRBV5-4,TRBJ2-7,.,CASSSDRGEYEQYF,TGTGCCAGCAGCTCTGACAGGGGAGAGTACGAGCAGTACTTC
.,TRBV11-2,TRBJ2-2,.,CASSSPTVNTGELFF,TGTGCCAGCAGCTCGCCGACGGTGAACACCGGGGAGCTGTTTTTT
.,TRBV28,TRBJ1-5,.,CASSSPRLSNQPQHF,TGTGCCAGCAGTTCTCCCCGGCTTAGCAATCAGCCCCAGCATTTT
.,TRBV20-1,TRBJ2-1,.,CSASVGQKQFF,TGCAGTGCTAGTGTGGGCCAGAAGCAGTTCTTC
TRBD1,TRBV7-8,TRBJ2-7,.,CASSLAPGQTYEQYF,TGTGCCAGCAGCTTAGCACCGGGACAGACCTACGAGCAGTACTTC
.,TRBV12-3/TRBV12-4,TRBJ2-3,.,CASSARDLNTQYF,TGTGCCAGCAGTGCTAGGGATTTGAATACGCAGTATTTT
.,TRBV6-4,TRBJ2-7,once,CASSDLVIGSYEQYF,TGTGCCAGCAGTGACCTGGTGATAGGGTCCTACGAGCAGTACTTC
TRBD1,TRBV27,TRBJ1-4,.,CASSKGGGALNEKLFF,TGTGCCAGCAGTAAAGGGGGCGGTGCCCTTAATGAAAAACTGTTTTTT
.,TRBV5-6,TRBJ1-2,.,CASSPGIYGYTF,TGTGCCAGCAGCCCCGGTATCTATGGCTACACCTTC
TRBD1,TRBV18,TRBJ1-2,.,CASSPPGTGTGYTF,TGTGCCAGCTCACCACCGGGGACAGGTACCGGCTACACCTTC
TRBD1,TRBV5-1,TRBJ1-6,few,CASSTTGGLYNSPLHF,TGCGCCAGCAGCACTACAGGGGGCCTATATAATTCACCCCTCCACTTT
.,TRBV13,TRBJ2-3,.,CASSSPGAGANTDTQYF,TGTGCCAGCAGCTCTCCCGGGGCGGGGGCCAACACAGATACGCAGTATTTT
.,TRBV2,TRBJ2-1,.,CASSERGRGDNEQFF,TGTGCCAGCAGTGAGCGGGGAAGGGGGGACAATGAGCAGTTCTTC
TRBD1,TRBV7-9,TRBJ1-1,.,CASSLKGAGYTEAFF,TGTGCCAGCAGCTTAAAGGGGGCCGGATACACTGAAGCTTTCTTT
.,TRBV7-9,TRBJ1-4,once,CASSLEPSGKLFF,TGTGCCAGCAGCTTAGAGCCGAGCGGAAAACTGTTTTTT
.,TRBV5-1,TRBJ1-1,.,CASSLGLPNTEAFF,TGCGCCAGCAGCTTGGGTCTACCGAACACTGAAGCTTTCTTT
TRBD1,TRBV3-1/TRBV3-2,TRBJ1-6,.,CASSQTRVPGQGASPLHF,TGTGCCAGCAGCCAAACTCGGGTACCGGGACAGGGGGCATCACCCCTCCACTTT
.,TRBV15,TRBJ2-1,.,CATSRDPDTLYNEQFF,TGTGCCACCAGCAGAGATCCCGACACCCTCTACAATGAGCAGTTCTTC
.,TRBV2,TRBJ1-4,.,CASSLGGRSSAEKLFF,TGTGCCAGCAGCCTAGGGGGAAGGAGTTCTGCGGAAAAACTGTTTTTT
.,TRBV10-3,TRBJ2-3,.,CAIGGSADTQYF,TGTGCCATCGGTGGGAGCGCAGATACGCAGTATTTT
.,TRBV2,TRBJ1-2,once,CASSEGGPQDNYGYTF,TGTGCCAGCAGTGAAGGGGGTCCCCAAGATAACTATGGCTACACCTTC
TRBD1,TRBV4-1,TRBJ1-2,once,CASSQDRVNSRGYTF,TGCGCCAGCAGCCAGGACAGGGTTAATTCCAGAGGCTACACCTTC
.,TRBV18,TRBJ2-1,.,CASSPQQGGNEQFF,TGTGCCAGCTCACCACAGCAGGGGGGCAATGAGCAGTTCTTC
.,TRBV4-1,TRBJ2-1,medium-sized,CASSQESLERFSYNEQFF,TGCGCCAGCAGCCAAGAATCATTGGAGCGGTTTTCCTACAATGAGCAGTTCTTC
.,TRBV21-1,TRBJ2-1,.,CASSPAPSGGVGNEQFF,TGTGCCAGCAGCCCCGCTCCCAGCGGGGGGGTGGGGAATGAGCAGTTCTTC
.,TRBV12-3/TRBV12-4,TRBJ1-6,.,CASRPSSNSPLHF,TGTGCCAGCAGGCCGTCATCTAATTCACCCCTCCACTTT
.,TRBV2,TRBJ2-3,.,CASSSTDTQYF,TGTGCCAGCAGTAGCACAGATACGCAGTATTTT
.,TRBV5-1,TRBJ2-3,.,CASSFHQGTDTQYF,TGCGCCAGCAGCTTCCATCAAGGCACAGATACGCAGTATTTT
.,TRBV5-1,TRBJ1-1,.,CASSLDPGYTEAFF,TGCGCCAGCAGCTTGGACCCGGGTTACACTGAAGCTTTCTTT
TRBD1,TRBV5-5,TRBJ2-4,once,CASSYRQGLENIQYF,TGTGCCAGCAGCTACCGACAGGGTCTTGAAAACATTCAGTACTTC
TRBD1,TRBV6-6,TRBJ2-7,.,CASSYRKQGAGEQYF,TGTGCCAGCAGTTACAGAAAACAGGGGGCTGGCGAGCAGTACTTC